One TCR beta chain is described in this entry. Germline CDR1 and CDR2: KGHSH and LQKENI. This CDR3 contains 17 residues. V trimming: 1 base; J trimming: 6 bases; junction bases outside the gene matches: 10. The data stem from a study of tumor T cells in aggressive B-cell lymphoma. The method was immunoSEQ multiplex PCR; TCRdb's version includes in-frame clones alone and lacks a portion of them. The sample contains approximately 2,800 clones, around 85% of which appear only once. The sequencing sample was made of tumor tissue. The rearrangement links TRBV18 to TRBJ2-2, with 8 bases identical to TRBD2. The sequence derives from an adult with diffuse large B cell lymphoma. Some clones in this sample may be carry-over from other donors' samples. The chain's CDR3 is CASSPLSGTSFSGELFF. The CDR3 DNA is TGTGCCAGCTCACCACTTTCCGGGACTAGTTTTTCCGGGGAGCTGTTTTTT.